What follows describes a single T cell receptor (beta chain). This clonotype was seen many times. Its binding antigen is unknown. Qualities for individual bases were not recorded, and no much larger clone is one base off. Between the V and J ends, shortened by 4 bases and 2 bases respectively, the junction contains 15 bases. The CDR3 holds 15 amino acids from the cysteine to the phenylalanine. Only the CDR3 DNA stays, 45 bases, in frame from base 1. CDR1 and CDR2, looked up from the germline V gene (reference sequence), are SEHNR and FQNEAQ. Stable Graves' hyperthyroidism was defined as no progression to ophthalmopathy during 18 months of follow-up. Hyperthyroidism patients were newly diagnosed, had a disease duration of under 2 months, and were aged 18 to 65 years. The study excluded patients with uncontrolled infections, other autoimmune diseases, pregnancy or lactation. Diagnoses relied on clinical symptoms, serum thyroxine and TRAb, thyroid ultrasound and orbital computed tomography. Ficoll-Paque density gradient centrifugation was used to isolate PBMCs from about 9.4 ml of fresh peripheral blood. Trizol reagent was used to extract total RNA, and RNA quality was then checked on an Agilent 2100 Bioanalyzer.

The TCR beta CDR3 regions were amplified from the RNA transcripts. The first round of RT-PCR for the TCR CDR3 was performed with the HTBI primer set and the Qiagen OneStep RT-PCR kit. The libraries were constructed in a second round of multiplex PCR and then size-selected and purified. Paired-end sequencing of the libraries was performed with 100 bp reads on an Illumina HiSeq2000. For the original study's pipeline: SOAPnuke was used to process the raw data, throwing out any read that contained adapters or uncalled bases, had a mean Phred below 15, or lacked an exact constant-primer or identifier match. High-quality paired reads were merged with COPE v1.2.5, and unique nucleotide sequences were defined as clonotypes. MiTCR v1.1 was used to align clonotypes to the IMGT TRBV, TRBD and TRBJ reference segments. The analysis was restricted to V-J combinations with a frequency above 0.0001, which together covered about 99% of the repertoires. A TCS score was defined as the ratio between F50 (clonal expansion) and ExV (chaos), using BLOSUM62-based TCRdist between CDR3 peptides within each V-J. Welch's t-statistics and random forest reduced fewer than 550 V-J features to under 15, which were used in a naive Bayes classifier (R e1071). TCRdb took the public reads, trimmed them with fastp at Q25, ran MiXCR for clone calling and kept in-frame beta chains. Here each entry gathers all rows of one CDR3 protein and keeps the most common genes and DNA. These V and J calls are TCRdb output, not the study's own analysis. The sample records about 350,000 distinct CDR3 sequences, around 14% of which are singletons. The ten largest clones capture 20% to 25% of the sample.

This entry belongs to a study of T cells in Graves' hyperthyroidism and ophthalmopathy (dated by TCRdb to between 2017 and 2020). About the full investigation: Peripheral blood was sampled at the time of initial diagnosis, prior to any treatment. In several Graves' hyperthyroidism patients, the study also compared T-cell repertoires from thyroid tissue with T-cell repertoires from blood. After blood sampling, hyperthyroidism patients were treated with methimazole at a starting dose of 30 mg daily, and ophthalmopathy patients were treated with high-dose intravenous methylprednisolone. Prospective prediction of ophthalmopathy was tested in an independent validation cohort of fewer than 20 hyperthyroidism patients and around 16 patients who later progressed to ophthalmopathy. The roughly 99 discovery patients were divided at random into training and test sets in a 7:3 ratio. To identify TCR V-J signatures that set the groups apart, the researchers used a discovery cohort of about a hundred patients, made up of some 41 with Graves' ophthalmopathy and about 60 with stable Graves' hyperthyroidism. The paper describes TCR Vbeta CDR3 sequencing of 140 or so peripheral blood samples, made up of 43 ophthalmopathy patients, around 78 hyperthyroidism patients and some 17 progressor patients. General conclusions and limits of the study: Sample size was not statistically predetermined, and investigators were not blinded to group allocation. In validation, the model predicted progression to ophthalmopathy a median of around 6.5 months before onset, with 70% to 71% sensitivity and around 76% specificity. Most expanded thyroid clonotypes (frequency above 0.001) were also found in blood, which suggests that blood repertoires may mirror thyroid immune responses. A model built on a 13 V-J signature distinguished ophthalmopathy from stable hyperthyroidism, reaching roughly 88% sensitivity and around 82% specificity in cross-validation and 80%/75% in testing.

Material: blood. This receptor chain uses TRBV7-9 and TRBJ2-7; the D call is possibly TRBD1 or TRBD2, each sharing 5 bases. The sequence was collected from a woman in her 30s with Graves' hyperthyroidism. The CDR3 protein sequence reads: CASSSQVQRTYEQYF. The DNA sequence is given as TGTGCCAGCAGCTCACAGGTGCAGCGGACCTACGAGCAGTACTTC. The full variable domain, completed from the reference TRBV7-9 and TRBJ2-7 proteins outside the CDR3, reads DTGVSQNPRHKITKRGQNVTFRCDPISEHNRLYWYRQTLGQGPEFLTYFQNEAQLEKSRLLSDRFSAERPKGSFSTLEIQRTEQGDSAMYLCASSSQVQRTYEQYFGPGTRLTVT.